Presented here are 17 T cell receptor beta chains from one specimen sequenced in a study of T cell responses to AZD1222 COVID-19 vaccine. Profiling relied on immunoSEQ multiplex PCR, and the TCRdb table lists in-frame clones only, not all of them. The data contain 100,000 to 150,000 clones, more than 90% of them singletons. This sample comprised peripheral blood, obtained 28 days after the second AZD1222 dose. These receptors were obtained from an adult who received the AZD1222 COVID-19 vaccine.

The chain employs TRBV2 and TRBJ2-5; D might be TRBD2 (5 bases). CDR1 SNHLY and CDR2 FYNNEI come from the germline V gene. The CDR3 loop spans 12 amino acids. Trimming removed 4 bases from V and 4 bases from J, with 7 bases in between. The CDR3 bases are TGTGCCAGCAGTGGCGCGGGAGAGACCCAGTACTTC. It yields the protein CASSGAGETQYF.

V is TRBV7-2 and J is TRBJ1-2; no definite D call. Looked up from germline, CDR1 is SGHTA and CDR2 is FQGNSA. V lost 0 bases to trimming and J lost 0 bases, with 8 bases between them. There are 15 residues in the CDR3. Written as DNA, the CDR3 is TGTGCCAGCAGCTTAGCCACACGCTCTAACTATGGCTACACCTTC. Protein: CASSLATRSNYGYTF.

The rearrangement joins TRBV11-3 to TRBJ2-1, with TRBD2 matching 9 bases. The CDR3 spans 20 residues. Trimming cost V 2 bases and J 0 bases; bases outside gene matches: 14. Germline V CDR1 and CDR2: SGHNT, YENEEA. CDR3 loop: CASSLNGGSGSRGSYNEQFF. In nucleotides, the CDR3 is TGTGCCAGCAGCTTAAATGGTGGTAGCGGGAGCCGTGGCTCCTACAATGAGCAGTTCTTC. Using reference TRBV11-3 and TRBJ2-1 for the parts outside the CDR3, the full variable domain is EAGVVQSPRYKIIEKKQPVAFWCNPISGHNTLYWYLQNLGQGPELLIRYENEEAVDDSQLPKDRFSAERLKGVDSTLKIQPAELGDSAVYLCASSLNGGSGSRGSYNEQFFGPGTRLTVL.

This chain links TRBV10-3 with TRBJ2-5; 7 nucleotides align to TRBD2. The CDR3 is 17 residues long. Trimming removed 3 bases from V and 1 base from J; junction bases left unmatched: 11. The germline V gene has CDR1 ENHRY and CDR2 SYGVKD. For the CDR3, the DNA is TGTGCCATCAGTGAACACCAGAGGGGAGGGTTCCAAGAGACCCAGTACTTC. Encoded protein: CAISEHQRGGFQETQYF.

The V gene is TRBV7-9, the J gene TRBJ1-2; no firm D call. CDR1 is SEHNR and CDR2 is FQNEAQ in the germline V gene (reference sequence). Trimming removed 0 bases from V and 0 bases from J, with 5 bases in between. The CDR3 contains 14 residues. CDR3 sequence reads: CASSLAAANYGYTF. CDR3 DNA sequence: TGTGCCAGCAGCTTAGCGGCAGCTAACTATGGCTACACCTTC.

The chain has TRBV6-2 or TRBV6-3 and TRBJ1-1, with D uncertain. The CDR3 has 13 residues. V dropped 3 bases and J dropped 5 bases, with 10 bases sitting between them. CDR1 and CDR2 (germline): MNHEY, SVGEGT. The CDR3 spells CASSYFRPTEAFF. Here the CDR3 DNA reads TGTGCCAGCAGTTATTTTAGACCAACTGAAGCTTTCTTT.

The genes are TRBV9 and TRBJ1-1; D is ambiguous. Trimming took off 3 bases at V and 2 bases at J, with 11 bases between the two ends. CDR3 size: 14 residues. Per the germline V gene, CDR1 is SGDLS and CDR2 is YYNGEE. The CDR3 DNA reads TGTGCCAGCAGCGATCACCTGGAAAACACTGAAGCTTTCTTT. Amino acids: CASSDHLENTEAFF.

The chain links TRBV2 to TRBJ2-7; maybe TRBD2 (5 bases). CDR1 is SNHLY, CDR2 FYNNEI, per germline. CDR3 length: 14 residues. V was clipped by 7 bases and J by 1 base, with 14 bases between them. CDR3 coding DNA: TGTGCCAGCACCTCACGGACGGGATCCTACGAGCAGTACTTC. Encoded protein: CASTSRTGSYEQYF. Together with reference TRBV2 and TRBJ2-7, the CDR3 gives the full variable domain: EPEVTQTPSHQVTQMGQEVILRCVPISNHLYFYWYRQILGQKVEFLVSFYNNEISEKSEIFDDQFSVERPDGSNFTLKIRSTKLEDSAMYFCASTSRTGSYEQYFGPGTRLTVT.

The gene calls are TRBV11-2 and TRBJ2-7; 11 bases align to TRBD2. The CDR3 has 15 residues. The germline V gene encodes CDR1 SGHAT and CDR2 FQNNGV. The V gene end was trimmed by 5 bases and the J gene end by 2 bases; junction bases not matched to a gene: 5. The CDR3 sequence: CASSPTSGGTYEQYF. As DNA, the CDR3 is TGTGCCAGCAGCCCCACTAGCGGGGGAACCTACGAGCAGTACTTC.

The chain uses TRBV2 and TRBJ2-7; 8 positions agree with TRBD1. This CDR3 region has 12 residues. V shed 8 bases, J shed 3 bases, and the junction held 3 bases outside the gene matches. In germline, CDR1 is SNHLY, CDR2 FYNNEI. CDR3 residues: CASLGQGYEQYF. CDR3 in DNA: TGTGCCAGCCTCGGACAGGGCTACGAGCAGTACTTC.

CDR3 in amino acids: CASSFGTRMSNEQFF. The CDR3, as DNA: TGTGCCAGCAGCTTTGGGACTAGAATGTCGAATGAGCAGTTCTTC. The chain carries TRBV7-3 and TRBJ2-1; TRBD2 matches 8 bases. After removal of 3 bases from V and 7 bases from J, the junction contained 8 bases not matched to a gene. CDR3 length: 15 amino acids. The V gene's germline CDR1 is SGHTA and CDR2 FQGTGA.

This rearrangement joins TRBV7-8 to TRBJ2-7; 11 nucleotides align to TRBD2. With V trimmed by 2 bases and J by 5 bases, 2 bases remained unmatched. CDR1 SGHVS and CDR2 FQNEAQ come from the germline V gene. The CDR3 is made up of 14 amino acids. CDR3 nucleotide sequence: TGTGCCAGCAGCTTAACTAGCGGGAGACACGAGCAGTACTTC. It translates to CASSLTSGRHEQYF.

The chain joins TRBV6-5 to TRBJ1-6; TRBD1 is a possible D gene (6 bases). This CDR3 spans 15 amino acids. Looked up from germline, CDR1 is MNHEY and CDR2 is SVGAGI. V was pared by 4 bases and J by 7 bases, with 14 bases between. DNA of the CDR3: TGTGCCAGCAGTTCCCCCTCAGGGGCCAATTCACCCCTCCACTTT. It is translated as CASSSPSGANSPLHF.

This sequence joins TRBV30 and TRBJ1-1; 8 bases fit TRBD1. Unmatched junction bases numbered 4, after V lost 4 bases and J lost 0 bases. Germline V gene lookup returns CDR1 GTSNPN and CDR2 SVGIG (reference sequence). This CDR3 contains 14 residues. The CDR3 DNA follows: TGTGCCTGGACAGGGGGCCGGATGAACACTGAAGCTTTCTTT. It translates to CAWTGGRMNTEAFF. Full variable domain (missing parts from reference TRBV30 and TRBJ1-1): SQTIHQWPATLVQPVGSPLSLECTVEGTSNPNLYWYRQAAGRGLQLLFYSVGIGQISSEVPQNLSASRPQDRQFILSSKKLLLSDSGFYLCAWTGGRMNTEAFFGQGTRLTVV.

Here the CDR3 DNA reads TGCAGTGCTAGAGATTTTGGTGAGCAGTTCTTC. As protein: CSARDFGEQFF. The rearrangement links TRBV20-1 to TRBJ2-1; D is ambiguous. The V and J ends lost 0 bases and 9 bases respectively, with 6 bases between them. Germline V gives CDR1 DFQATT, CDR2 SNEGSKA (reference sequence). The CDR3 covers 11 residues.

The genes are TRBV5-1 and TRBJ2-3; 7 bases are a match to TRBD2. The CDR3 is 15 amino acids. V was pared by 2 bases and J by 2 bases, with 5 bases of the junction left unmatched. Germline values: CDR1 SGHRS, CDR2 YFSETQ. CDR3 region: CASSFLAEYTDTQYF. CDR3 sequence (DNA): TGCGCCAGCAGCTTCCTAGCGGAGTACACAGATACGCAGTATTTT.

The CDR3 spells CASKKGGESTEAFF. The CDR3 DNA is TGTGCCAGCAAGAAAGGGGGCGAGAGCACTGAAGCTTTCTTT. V is TRBV7-2 and J is TRBJ1-1, with TRBD1 matching 7 bases. After removal of 7 bases from V and 4 bases from J, the junction contained 9 bases not matched to a gene. This CDR3 spans 14 amino acids. Germline V lookup: CDR1 SGHTA, CDR2 FQGNSA. Drawing the rest from reference TRBV7-2 and TRBJ1-1, the complete variable domain is GAGVSQSPSNKVTEKGKDVELRCDPISGHTALYWYRQSLGQGLEFLIYFQGNSAPDKSGLPSDRFSAERTGGSVSTLTIQRTQQEDSAVYLCASKKGGESTEAFFGQGTRLTVV.